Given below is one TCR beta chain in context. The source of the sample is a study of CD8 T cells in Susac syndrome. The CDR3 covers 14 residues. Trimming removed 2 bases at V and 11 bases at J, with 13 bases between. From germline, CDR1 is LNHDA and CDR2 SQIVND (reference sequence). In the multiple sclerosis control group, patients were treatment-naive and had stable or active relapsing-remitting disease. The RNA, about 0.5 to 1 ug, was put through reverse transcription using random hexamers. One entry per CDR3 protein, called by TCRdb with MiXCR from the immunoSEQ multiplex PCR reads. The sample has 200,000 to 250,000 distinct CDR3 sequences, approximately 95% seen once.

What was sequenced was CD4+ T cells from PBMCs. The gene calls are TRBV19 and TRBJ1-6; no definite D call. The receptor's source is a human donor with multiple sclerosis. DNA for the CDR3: TGTGCCAGTAGTATAACCGCAGGTGGGACACCCCTCCACTTT. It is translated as CASSITAGGTPLHF. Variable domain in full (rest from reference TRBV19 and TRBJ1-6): DGGITQSPKYLFRKEGQNVTLSCEQNLNHDAMYWYRQDPGQGLRLIYYSQIVNDFQKGDIAEGYSVSREKKESFPLTVTSAQKNPTAFYLCASSITAGGTPLHFGNGTRLTVT.